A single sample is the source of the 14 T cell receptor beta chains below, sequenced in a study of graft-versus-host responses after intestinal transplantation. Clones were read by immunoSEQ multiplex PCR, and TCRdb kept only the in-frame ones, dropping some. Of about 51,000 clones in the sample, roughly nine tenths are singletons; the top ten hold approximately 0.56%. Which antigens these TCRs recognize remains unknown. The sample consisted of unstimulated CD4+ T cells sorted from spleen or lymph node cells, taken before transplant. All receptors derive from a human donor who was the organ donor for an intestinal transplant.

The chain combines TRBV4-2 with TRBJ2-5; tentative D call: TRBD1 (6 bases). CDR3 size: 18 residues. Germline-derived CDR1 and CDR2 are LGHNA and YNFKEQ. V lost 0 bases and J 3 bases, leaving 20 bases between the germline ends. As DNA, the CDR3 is TGTGCCAGCAGCCAAGATCCACTTCCGGGACACGCAAAAGAGACCCAGTACTTC. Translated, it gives CASSQDPLPGHAKETQYF.

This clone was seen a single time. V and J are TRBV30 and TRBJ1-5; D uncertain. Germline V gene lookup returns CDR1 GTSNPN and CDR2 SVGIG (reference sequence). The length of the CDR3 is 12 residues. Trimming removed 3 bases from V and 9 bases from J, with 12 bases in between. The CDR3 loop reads CAWSLPGRPQHF. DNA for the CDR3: TGTGCCTGGAGCCTCCCTGGGCGGCCCCAGCATTTT.

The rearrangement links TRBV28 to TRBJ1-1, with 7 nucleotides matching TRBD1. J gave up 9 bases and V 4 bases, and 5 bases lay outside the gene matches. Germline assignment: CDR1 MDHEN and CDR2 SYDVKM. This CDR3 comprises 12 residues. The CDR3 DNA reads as TGTGCCAGCAGTTCTCAGACAGGGAAAGCTTTCTTT. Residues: CASSSQTGKAFF.

CDR3 bases: TGCGCCAGCAGCTTAAGCGGGAGGTCTTCCTACAATGAGCAGTTCTTC. It encodes CASSLSGRSSYNEQFF. The chain recombines TRBV5-1 with TRBJ2-1, with 9 bases matching TRBD2. This CDR3 is 16 amino acids long. Germline-derived CDR1 and CDR2 are SGHRS and YFSETQ. V was pared by 2 bases and J by 1 base, with 4 bases of the junction left unmatched.

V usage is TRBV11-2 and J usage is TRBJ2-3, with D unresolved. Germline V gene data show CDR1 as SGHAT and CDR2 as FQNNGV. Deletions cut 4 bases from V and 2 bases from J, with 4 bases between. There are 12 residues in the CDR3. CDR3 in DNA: TGTGCCAGCAGCTCTTACACAGATACGCAGTATTTT. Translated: CASSSYTDTQYF. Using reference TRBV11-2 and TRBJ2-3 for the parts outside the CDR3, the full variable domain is EAGVAQSPRYKIIEKRQSVAFWCNPISGHATLYWYQQILGQGPKLLIQFQNNGVVDDSQLPKDRFSAERLKGVDSTLKIQPAKLEDSAVYLCASSSYTDTQYFGPGTRLTVL.

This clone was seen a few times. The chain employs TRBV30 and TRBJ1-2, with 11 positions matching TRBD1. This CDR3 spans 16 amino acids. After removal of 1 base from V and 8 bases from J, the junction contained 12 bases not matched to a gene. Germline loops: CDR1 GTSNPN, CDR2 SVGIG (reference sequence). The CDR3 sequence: CAWSGGQGARVGGYTF. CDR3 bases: TGTGCCTGGAGTGGCGGACAGGGGGCGCGTGTTGGAGGCTACACCTTC.

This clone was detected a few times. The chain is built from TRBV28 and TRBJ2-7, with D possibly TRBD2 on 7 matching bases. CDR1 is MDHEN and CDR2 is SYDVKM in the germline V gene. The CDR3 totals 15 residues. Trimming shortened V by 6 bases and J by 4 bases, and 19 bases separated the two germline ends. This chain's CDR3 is CASRFSGRGRYEQYF. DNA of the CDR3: TGTGCCAGCAGGTTTAGCGGGCGGGGGCGATACGAGCAGTACTTC.

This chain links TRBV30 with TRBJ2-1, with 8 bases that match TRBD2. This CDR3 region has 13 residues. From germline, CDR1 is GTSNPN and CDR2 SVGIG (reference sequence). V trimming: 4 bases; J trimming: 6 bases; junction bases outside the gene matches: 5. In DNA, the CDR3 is TGTGCCTGGATGCGGGGGGTGGTCAATGAGCAGTTCTTC. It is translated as CAWMRGVVNEQFF.

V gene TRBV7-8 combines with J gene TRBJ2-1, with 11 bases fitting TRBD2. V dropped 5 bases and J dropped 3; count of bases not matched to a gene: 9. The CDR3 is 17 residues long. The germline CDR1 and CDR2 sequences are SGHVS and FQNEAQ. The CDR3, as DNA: TGTGCCAGCAGCCTAGATCTAGCGGGAGGACTCTACAATGAGCAGTTCTTC. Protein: CASSLDLAGGLYNEQFF.

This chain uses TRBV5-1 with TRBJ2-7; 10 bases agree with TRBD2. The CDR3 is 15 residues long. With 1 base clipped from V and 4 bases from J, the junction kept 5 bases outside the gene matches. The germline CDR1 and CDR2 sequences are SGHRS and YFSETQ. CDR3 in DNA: TGCGCCAGCAGCTTGTGGGGACTAGCGAAGTACGAGCAGTACTTC. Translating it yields CASSLWGLAKYEQYF.

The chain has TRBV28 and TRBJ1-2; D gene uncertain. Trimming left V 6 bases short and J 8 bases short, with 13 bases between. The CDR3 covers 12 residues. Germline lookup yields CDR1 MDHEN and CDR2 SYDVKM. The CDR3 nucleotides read TGTGCCAGCAGCCACGGGGAGAGGGGCTACACCTTC. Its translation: CASSHGERGYTF.

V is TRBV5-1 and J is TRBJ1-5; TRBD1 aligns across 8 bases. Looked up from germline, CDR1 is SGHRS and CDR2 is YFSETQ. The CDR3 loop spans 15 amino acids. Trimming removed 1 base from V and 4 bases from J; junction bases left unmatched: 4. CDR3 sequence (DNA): TGCGCCAGCAGCTTGAGGGGACAGGTTAATCAGCCCCAGCATTTT. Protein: CASSLRGQVNQPQHF.

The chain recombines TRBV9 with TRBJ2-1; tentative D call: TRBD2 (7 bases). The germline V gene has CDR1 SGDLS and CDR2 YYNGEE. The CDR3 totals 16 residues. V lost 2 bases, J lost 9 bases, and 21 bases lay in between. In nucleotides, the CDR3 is TGTGCCAGCAGCGTTAATCGATGGAGGGAGGGGGGTGAGCAGTTCTTC. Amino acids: CASSVNRWREGGEQFF.

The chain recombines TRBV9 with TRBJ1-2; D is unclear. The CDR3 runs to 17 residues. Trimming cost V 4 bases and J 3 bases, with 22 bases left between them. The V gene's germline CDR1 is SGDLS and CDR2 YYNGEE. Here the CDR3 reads CASSPTVGAEYYYGYTF. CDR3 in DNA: TGTGCCAGCAGCCCCACCGTGGGAGCGGAGTATTACTATGGCTACACCTTC.